These 20 T cell receptor beta chains originate from one sample sequenced in a study of lymphopenia after photon versus proton radiotherapy. Profiled with immunoSEQ multiplex PCR; TCRdb holds only in-frame clones, not every one. The repertoire includes 30,000 or so clones, around 87% of them detected once, and roughly 50% sits in the top ten. Here the sequenced sample was peripheral blood, taken from a patient treated with proton-based radiotherapy. Receptors were obtained from a woman aged 60-75 years with cholangiocarcinoma. Some clones in this sample may be carry-over from other donors' samples.

This chain joins TRBV9 and TRBJ1-1; TRBD1 agrees at 9 bases. The germline V gene has CDR1 SGDLS and CDR2 YYNGEE. J was trimmed by 7 bases and V by 0 bases; bases with no gene match: 7. CDR3 size: 15 residues. For the CDR3, the DNA is TGTGCCAGCAGCGTAGGGGGGACAGGGTTGATTGAAGCTTTCTTT. Protein: CASSVGGTGLIEAFF. Variable domain in full (rest from reference TRBV9 and TRBJ1-1): DSGVTQTPKHLITATGQRVTLRCSPRSGDLSVYWYQQSLDQGLQFLIQYYNGEERAKGNILERFSAQQFPDLHSELNLSSLELGDSALYFCASSVGGTGLIEAFFGQGTRLTVV.

About this clone: A junction end diverges from the germline sequence, so it may reflect a read error. This chain joins TRBV7-8 and TRBJ2-5; 8 bases are shared with TRBD1. There are 10 residues in the CDR3. The germline V gene has CDR1 SGHVS and CDR2 FQNEAQ. DNA for the CDR3: TGTGCCAGCAGCGGACAGGGCATCCACTTC. Translation gives CASSGQGIHF.

The chain carries TRBV18 and TRBJ1-4; 8 positions agree with TRBD1. Per germline, CDR1 KGHSH and CDR2 LQKENI. The CDR3 has 15 residues. The J segment lost 3 bases and the V segment lost 3 bases, leaving 3 bases of the junction unmatched. Written as DNA, the CDR3 is TGTGCCAGCTCACCCCAGGGGGCGTCTAATGAAAAACTGTTTTTT. Protein product: CASSPQGASNEKLFF.

Here the CDR3 reads CASSWITDSNYGYTF. The CDR3 coding sequence is TGTGCCAGCAGCTGGATTACGGATTCTAACTATGGCTACACCTTC. The J gene is TRBJ1-2, the V gene TRBV7-2; D gene uncertain. CDR3 length: 15 residues. CDR1 and CDR2 (germline): SGHTA, FQGNSA. Trimming left V 4 bases short and J 0 bases short, with 12 bases between.

About this clone: Other DNA sequences from this sample encode an identical CDR3 as well. The V and J genes are TRBV29-1 and TRBJ1-1; D unresolved. Trimming pared 5 bases from V and 1 base from J, leaving 5 bases between. The germline CDR1 and CDR2 sequences are SQVTM and ANQGSEA. The CDR3 runs 11 residues. CDR3: CSVTRNTEAFF. The CDR3 nucleotides read TGCAGCGTTACACGGAACACTGAAGCTTTCTTT.

This clone was picked up a small number of times. This chain connects TRBV7-9 to TRBJ1-3; D is unresolved. V gave up 5 bases and J gave up 4 bases, with 15 bases separating them. CDR3 size: 15 residues. In germline, CDR1 is SEHNR, CDR2 FQNEAQ (reference sequence). CDR3 coding DNA: TGTGCCAGCAGCCCCATAGGACTCGGAGGAAACACCATATATTTT. Translated, it gives CASSPIGLGGNTIYF.

The J gene is TRBJ1-2, the V gene TRBV7-2; 11 bases agree with TRBD1. The V and J ends lost 3 bases and 8 bases, in that order; junction bases with no gene match: 5. Germline values: CDR1 SGHTA, CDR2 FQGNSA. This CDR3 has 14 amino acids. CDR3 DNA: TGTGCCAGCAGCTTCCGGACAGGGGGCGGCGGCTACACCTTC. Its translation: CASSFRTGGGGYTF.

The chain is built from TRBV27 and TRBJ2-3; D gene ambiguous. V was cut by 4 bases and J by 4 bases, with 9 bases left in between. The germline V gene has CDR1 MNHEY and CDR2 SMNVEV (reference sequence). The CDR3 totals 13 residues. CDR3 region: CASSSGSPDTQYF. DNA of the CDR3: TGTGCCAGCAGTTCTGGTAGTCCAGATACGCAGTATTTT.

The chain is built from TRBV2 and TRBJ1-4; no clear D gene. From germline, CDR1 is SNHLY and CDR2 FYNNEI. Trimming removed 7 bases from V and 3 bases from J, with 12 bases in between. CDR3 size: 14 residues. CDR3 protein: CASNMGMANEKLFF. CDR3 coding DNA: TGTGCCAGCAATATGGGTATGGCTAATGAAAAACTGTTTTTT.

The gene calls are TRBV18 and TRBJ2-5; no clear D gene. V lost 1 base to trimming and J lost 3 bases, with 6 bases between them. The CDR3 totals 13 residues. The germline CDR1 and CDR2 sequences are KGHSH and LQKENI. The CDR3 spells CASSPRGEETQYF. CDR3 in DNA: TGTGCCAGCTCACCACGGGGTGAAGAGACCCAGTACTTC.

The gene calls are TRBV30 and TRBJ2-7; D possibly corresponds to TRBD1 (6 bases). Germline loops: CDR1 GTSNPN, CDR2 SVGIG (reference sequence). The V end was cut by 4 bases, the J end by 6 bases, with 16 bases between. The CDR3 contains 13 residues. The CDR3: CAWNAVRDTEQYF. The DNA of the CDR3 is TGTGCCTGGAATGCGGTCAGGGACACCGAGCAGTACTTC.

The chain couples TRBV7-2 to TRBJ2-7, with a possible D match to TRBD2 (6 bases). V dropped 1 base and J dropped 7 bases, with 14 bases sitting between them. CDR1 and CDR2 from the germline V gene are SGHTA and FQGNSA. This CDR3 has 14 residues. The CDR3 coding sequence is TGTGCCAGCAGCTTAGTTGCGGGGATACCGGAGCAGTACTTC. It is translated as CASSLVAGIPEQYF.

V usage is TRBV2 and J usage is TRBJ1-6; TRBD1 aligns across 7 bases. CDR3 size: 16 residues. Germline CDR1 SNHLY, CDR2 FYNNEI. The trim removed 6 bases at V and 6 bases at J, leaving 11 bases unmatched. For the CDR3, the DNA is TGTGCCAGCAGCCTACCGACAGGGAACCCTAATTCACCCCTCCACTTT. Its protein product is CASSLPTGNPNSPLHF.

This clone appeared a few times. The chain couples TRBV5-1 to TRBJ1-1; no clear D gene. Trimming removed 4 bases from V and 1 base from J, with 14 bases in between. The CDR3 covers 15 residues. CDR1 is SGHRS and CDR2 is YFSETQ in the germline V gene. CDR3: CASSLSALRNTEAFF. The CDR3 DNA reads TGCGCCAGCAGCCTGAGCGCGTTACGGAACACTGAAGCTTTCTTT. Filled out from reference TRBV5-1 and TRBJ1-1, the complete variable domain reads KAGVTQTPRYLIKTRGQQVTLSCSPISGHRSVSWYQQTPGQGLQFLFEYFSETQRNKGNFPGRFSGRQFSNSRSEMNVSTLELGDSALYLCASSLSALRNTEAFFGQGTRLTVV.

Only one count was recorded for this clone. The chain carries TRBV4-3 and TRBJ2-2, with TRBD2 as a possible D gene (6 bases). CDR3 length: 16 residues. V was cut by 0 bases and J by 2 bases, with 10 bases left in between. Germline CDR1 and CDR2: LGHNA and YSLEER. DNA of the CDR3: TGCGCCAGCAGCCAAGATGTCGGACTAAACACCGGGGAGCTGTTTTTT. Its translation is CASSQDVGLNTGELFF.

V is TRBV5-4 and J is TRBJ2-1; a possible D gene is TRBD1 (5 bases). CDR3 length: 14 amino acids. Germline lookup yields CDR1 SGHNT and CDR2 YYREEE (reference sequence). V lost 4 bases and J lost 3, with 11 bases in between. CDR3 protein: CASSKDTNYNEQFF. The CDR3 region has the DNA TGTGCCAGCAGCAAGGACACCAACTACAATGAGCAGTTCTTC.

This clone has only one observation. CDR3 loop: CASSYRQGPSTDTQYF. The CDR3 nucleotides are TGCGCCAGCAGCTACCGACAGGGGCCAAGCACAGATACGCAGTATTTT. The J gene is TRBJ2-3, the V gene TRBV5-1; 8 nucleotides agree with TRBD1. V dropped 3 bases and J dropped 0; count of bases not matched to a gene: 6. The CDR3 length is 16 residues. CDR1 and CDR2 (germline): SGHRS, YFSETQ.

The rearrangement uses TRBV29-1 and TRBJ2-1; TRBD2 matches at 13 bases. CDR3 length equals 15 residues. Per the germline V gene, CDR1 is SQVTM and CDR2 is ANQGSEA. Trimming removed 3 bases from V and 4 bases from J; junction bases left unmatched: 3. The CDR3 coding sequence is TGCAGCGTTGACGGGACTAGCGGGATTTACAATGAGCAGTTCTTC. Translation: CSVDGTSGIYNEQFF.

The chain links TRBV19 to TRBJ1-5; D not certain. CDR3 length equals 17 residues. V was pared by 4 bases and J by 4 bases, with 20 bases between. Per germline, CDR1 LNHDA and CDR2 SQIVND (reference sequence). The CDR3 here is CASSSLTIPRINQPQHF. DNA of the CDR3: TGTGCCAGTAGTAGCTTGACAATTCCCCGAATTAATCAGCCCCAGCATTTT.

This clone appeared a single time. The V call is TRBV27, the J call TRBJ2-7, with D perhaps TRBD2 (5 bases). CDR1 and CDR2 from the germline V gene are MNHEY and SMNVEV (reference sequence). The CDR3 sequence is 15 residues long. Trimming removed 7 bases at V and 4 bases at J, with 20 bases between. The CDR3 sequence is CASIRTGLQGYEQYF. CDR3 nucleotide sequence: TGTGCCAGCATCCGGACCGGACTTCAAGGTTACGAGCAGTACTTC.